One and the same sample provided the 13 T cell receptor beta chains below, sequenced in a study of CD8+CD57+ T cells in acquired aplastic anemia (dated 2018 in TCRdb). Data came from an Illumina HiSeq 2000. Genomic DNA was used as template for profiling of TCR beta VDJ combinations and CDR3 sequences. TCRdb reprocessed the public reads (quality trimming at Q25 with fastp, clone calling with MiXCR) and kept in-frame beta chains. A single entry per CDR3 protein holds the most common genes and DNA from its merged rows. The sample profile shows some 410,000 distinct CDR3 sequences; roughly 64% of them were found once. Of the sample, approximately 3.9% falls within the top ten clones. Input material: sorted CD4+, CD8+, or CD8+CD57+ T cells (not recorded which) from PBMCs. The origin of the receptors is a human donor in good health, serving as a control.

A note on this clonotype: A much bigger clone sits one base away, suggesting this may be a read error. The gene calls are TRBV3-1 and TRBJ1-3, with a weak D call TRBD1 (6 bases). CDR3 size: 17 residues. Trimming removed 4 bases from V and 3 bases from J, with 19 bases in between. Germline assignment: CDR1 LGHDT and CDR2 YNNKEL (reference sequence). CDR3 protein: CASSPLVSGTYGNTIYF. CDR3 nucleotides: TGTGCCAGCAGCCCCCTTGTATCGGGGACATATGGAAACACCATATATTTT.

As concerns this clonotype: The conserved final phenylalanine or tryptophan is absent from the CDR3, which likely points to a read error. V usage is TRBV2 and J usage is TRBJ2-3, with D tentatively TRBD1 or TRBD2 (5 bases each). CDR1 SNHLY and CDR2 FYNNEI come from the germline V gene. The CDR3 spans 15 residues. V lost 6 bases and J 3 bases, leaving 16 bases between the germline ends. CDR3 DNA: TGTGCCAGCAGCTGGACGGGACCCAAGACAGATACGCAGTATATT. This gives the protein CASSWTGPKTDTQYI.

The chain carries TRBV10-3 and TRBJ2-7; 7 nucleotides agree with TRBD2. The CDR3 runs to 17 residues. Trimming cost V 4 bases and J 0 bases; bases outside gene matches: 12. Germline V gene lookup returns CDR1 ENHRY and CDR2 SYGVKD. CDR3 residues: CAISGGGAPPCSYEQYF. The CDR3 DNA is TGTGCCATCAGTGGCGGGGGTGCACCTCCGTGCTCCTACGAGCAGTACTTC.

This clonotype was observed at least ten times. The rearrangement links TRBV20-1 to TRBJ2-7, with 7 bases identical to TRBD1. The CDR3 length is 16 residues. Germline V lookup: CDR1 DFQATT, CDR2 SNEGSKA (reference sequence). Germline trimming cut 3 bases from V and 7 bases from J; bases unmatched to any gene: 18. The CDR3 nucleotides read TGCAGTGCTAGTAAGGGACAACAGGGGTGGACGAAGGAGCAGTACTTC. Protein: CSASKGQQGWTKEQYF.

In its sample, this clonotype was seen many times. This chain uses TRBV6-4 with TRBJ2-6; D is perhaps TRBD1 (5 bases). Germline CDR1 MRHNA, CDR2 SNTAGT. The CDR3 is 18 amino acids. Trimming took 1 base from V and 0 from J, leaving 13 bases between them. CDR3 protein: CASSDFGQTSSGANVLTF. The CDR3 bases are TGTGCCAGCAGTGACTTTGGACAAACGAGCTCTGGGGCCAACGTCCTGACTTTC.

About this clonotype itself: The germline gene is not matched at one end of the junction; a read error may be the cause. This chain joins TRBV9 and TRBJ2-7; no clear D gene. The germline V gene encodes CDR1 SGDLS and CDR2 YYNGEE. The CDR3 has 14 amino acids. The CDR3, as DNA: TGTGCCAGCAGCTTAAACAGACGCAACCACAGATACGACTTC. Translation: CASSLNRRNHRYDF.

This clonotype appeared many times. This chain connects TRBV5-6 to TRBJ1-5; no definite D call. V lost 1 base to trimming and J lost 5 bases, with 7 bases between them. Per germline, CDR1 SGHDT and CDR2 YYEEEE. The CDR3 length is 13 residues. CDR3 residues: CASSLSFDQPQHF. Written as DNA, the CDR3 is TGTGCCAGCAGCTTGTCGTTTGATCAGCCCCAGCATTTT. The full variable domain, rest sourced from reference TRBV5-6 and TRBJ1-5, is DAGVTQSPTHLIKTRGQQVTLRCSPKSGHDTVSWYQQALGQGPQFIFQYYEEEERQRGNFPDRFSGHQFPNYSSELNVNALLLGDSALYLCASSLSFDQPQHFGDGTRLSIL.

A word on this clonotype: The conserved final phenylalanine or tryptophan is absent from the CDR3, which likely points to a read error. Because the CDR3's place on the DNA is in doubt, the DNA is left out and the CDR3 is given as listed by TCRdb. The J gene is TRBJ1-4, the V gene TRBV10-2. The CDR3 numbers 14 amino acids, ends counted. CDR1 and CDR2 (germline): WSHSY, SAAADI. The CDR3 protein is CASSESTTNETDTQ.

The chain couples TRBV4-1 to TRBJ1-2, with D maybe TRBD1 (6 bases). Deletions cut 1 base from V and 2 bases from J, with 8 bases between. Germline values: CDR1 MGHRA, CDR2 YSYEKL. The CDR3 contains 14 residues. This CDR3 reads CASSQGDKNYGYTF. CDR3 sequence (DNA): TGCGCCAGCAGCCAAGGGGACAAGAACTATGGCTACACCTTC.

The chain has TRBV10-2 and TRBJ2-7; D possibly corresponds to TRBD2 (6 bases). The CDR3 runs to 10 residues. Germline values: CDR1 WSHSY, CDR2 SAAADI. V was cut by 3 bases and J by 12 bases, with 9 bases left in between. The CDR3 here is CASSDGTSYF. DNA of the CDR3: TGCGCCAGCAGTGACGGGACTTCGTACTTC.

The chain recombines TRBV7-9 with TRBJ2-7; D is unclear. V was pared by 3 bases and J by 0 bases, with 6 bases between. The CDR3 has 13 amino acids. Germline V gene lookup returns CDR1 SEHNR and CDR2 FQNEAQ (reference sequence). As DNA, the CDR3 is TGTGCCAGCAGCTTTCCGGCCTCCTACGAGCAGTACGTC. This encodes CASSFPASYEQYV.

V is TRBV19 and J is TRBJ2-7, with a tentative D call TRBD1 (6 bases). Matching the DNA end better, TRBJ1-1 makes the J call doubtful. The CDR3 is made up of 13 amino acids. Germline V gene data show CDR1 as LNHDA and CDR2 as SQIVND (reference sequence). The CDR3 is CASSRTGTTEAFF. The DNA of the CDR3 is TGTGCCAGTAGTCGCACAGGGACCACTGAAGCTTTCTTT.

This chain connects TRBV27 to TRBJ2-5; D is perhaps TRBD2 (5 bases). V shed 8 bases and J shed 5 bases, with 9 bases lying between them. This CDR3 has 11 residues. In germline, CDR1 is MNHEY, CDR2 SMNVEV (reference sequence). The CDR3 here is CASGRRETQYF. DNA of the CDR3: TGTGCCAGCGGGAGACGGGAGACCCAGTACTTC.